These T cell receptor beta chains were read from a single sample in a study of cytomegalovirus exposure and HLA in healthy donors. Using immunoSEQ multiplex PCR, the repertoire was profiled, and TCRdb retains in-frame clones only, with some absent. In all, the sample yields about 200,000 clones. The sample consisted of PBMCs. These receptors were taken from a man aged 25 to 40 in good health and CMV-seronegative. The conserved cysteine and the conserved F or W are not part of the CDR3 here. The D gene is left open where the match is weak.

CDR3aa: ASTTAGETEAF
d_gene: -
j_gene: TRBJ1-1
v_gene: TRBV27

CDR3aa: AVAGTPSSGANVLT
d_gene: -
j_gene: TRBJ2-6
v_gene: TRBV27

CDR3aa: ASSVDRGRDMNTEAF
d_gene: TRBD1
j_gene: TRBJ1-1
v_gene: TRBV6-1

CDR3aa: ASSQAPSSSYNSPLH
d_gene: -
j_gene: TRBJ1-6
v_gene: TRBV4-1

CDR3aa: ASSIGQGSMETQY
d_gene: TRBD1
j_gene: TRBJ2-5
v_gene: TRBV5-1

CDR3aa: ASSSQGQRGEKLF
d_gene: -
j_gene: TRBJ1-4
v_gene: TRBV5-1

CDR3aa: ASSQTSGRPASTDTQY
d_gene: TRBD2
j_gene: TRBJ2-3
v_gene: TRBV5-6

CDR3aa: AWSETLRGSNEKLF
d_gene: -
j_gene: TRBJ1-4
v_gene: TRBV30

CDR3aa: ASKGDRGGTEAF
d_gene: TRBD1
j_gene: TRBJ1-1
v_gene: TRBV2

CDR3aa: ASTPQGGSPLH
d_gene: -
j_gene: TRBJ1-6
v_gene: TRBV19

CDR3aa: ASHDSGQDNEQF
d_gene: TRBD1
j_gene: TRBJ2-1
v_gene: TRBV25-1

CDR3aa: ASSEAGRGRGEETQY
d_gene: TRBD1
j_gene: TRBJ2-5
v_gene: TRBV2

CDR3aa: ASSYSGRAGVYEQF
d_gene: TRBD2
j_gene: TRBJ2-1
v_gene: TRBV6-5

CDR3aa: ASRGGPGGETQY
d_gene: -
j_gene: TRBJ2-5
v_gene: TRBV23-1

CDR3aa: ASSPPEGRSGRGQETQY
d_gene: TRBD2
j_gene: TRBJ2-5
v_gene: TRBV7-9

CDR3aa: ASSPTDRGGYT
d_gene: TRBD1
j_gene: TRBJ1-2
v_gene: TRBV7-6

CDR3aa: ASSLWTGNYEQY
d_gene: TRBD1
j_gene: TRBJ2-7
v_gene: TRBV5-1

CDR3aa: ASSSQFYTEAF
d_gene: -
j_gene: TRBJ1-1
v_gene: TRBV11-2

CDR3aa: ASGQGSGEQY
d_gene: TRBD1
j_gene: -
v_gene: TRBV7-9

CDR3aa: ASIPTGSTEAF
d_gene: -
j_gene: TRBJ1-1
v_gene: TRBV28

CDR3aa: ASSPSGEPGNTIY
d_gene: -
j_gene: TRBJ1-3
v_gene: TRBV6-5

CDR3aa: ASALQGETQY
d_gene: TRBD1
j_gene: TRBJ2-5
v_gene: TRBV11-2